This passage covers 8 T cell receptor beta chains from one sample sequenced in a study of T cells in Graves' hyperthyroidism and ophthalmopathy. TCR beta CDR3 regions were amplified from RNA transcripts. Initially, a first-round RT-PCR of the TCR CDR3 employed the HTBI primer set. TCRdb reanalysed the multiplex PCR reads using MiXCR and keeps one entry per CDR3 protein. The table has under 400,000 distinct CDR3 sequences, around 20% seen once. Sequencing was done on a sample of blood. These receptors were obtained from a woman in her forties or fifties with Graves' hyperthyroidism.

This clonotype showed up many times. This chain connects TRBV2 to TRBJ1-5, with D unresolved. CDR3 length: 13 amino acids. V lost 4 bases and J 7 bases, leaving 11 bases between the germline ends. CDR1 and CDR2 (germline): SNHLY, FYNNEI. The CDR3 region is CASSVSDNQPQHF. DNA of the CDR3: TGTGCCAGCAGTGTCAGCGACAACCAGCCCCAGCATTTT.

This clonotype appeared many times. The chain uses TRBV6-1 and TRBJ2-2, with 10 nucleotides matching TRBD1. After removal of 8 bases from V and 2 bases from J, the junction contained 5 bases not matched to a gene. The CDR3 runs 15 residues. The germline V gene has CDR1 MNHNS and CDR2 SASEGT. The CDR3 DNA sequence: TGTGCCAGCGTCCGGGACAGGGGTAACACCGGGGAGCTGTTTTTT. Encoded protein: CASVRDRGNTGELFF.

This clonotype has only a few counts. This chain joins TRBV30 and TRBJ2-7; D is uncertain. Trimming pared 8 bases from V and 5 bases from J, leaving 25 bases between. The CDR3 has 15 residues. Per germline, CDR1 GTSNPN and CDR2 SVGIG (reference sequence). This chain's CDR3 is CAGLRPGGAPNEQYF. CDR3 nucleotide sequence: TGTGCCGGGCTGCGGCCGGGCGGAGCTCCGAACGAGCAGTACTTC.

J is TRBJ1-5 and V is TRBV7-9, with a possible D match to TRBD1 (5 bases). The CDR3 is 14 residues long. Trimming took 1 base from V and 8 from J, leaving 12 bases between them. From germline, CDR1 is SEHNR and CDR2 FQNEAQ (reference sequence). The CDR3 is CASSLDPGPEPQHF. CDR3 in DNA: TGTGCCAGCAGCTTAGATCCAGGGCCGGAGCCCCAGCATTTT.

This clonotype came up a few times. The chain employs TRBV6-2 or TRBV6-3 and TRBJ1-1; D gene ambiguous. The V end was cut by 7 bases, the J end by 3 bases, with 12 bases between. CDR1 MNHEY and CDR2 SVGEGT come from the germline V gene. CDR3 length equals 13 residues. This chain's CDR3 is CASIPVGHTEAFF. In DNA form, the CDR3 reads TGTGCCAGCATCCCCGTCGGGCACACTGAAGCTTTCTTT.

Many counts were recorded for this clonotype. V usage is TRBV3-1 and J usage is TRBJ2-5; D perhaps matches TRBD1 (6 bases). The CDR3 spans 15 residues. Trimming stripped 5 bases from V and 5 bases from J, with 18 bases between. Per the germline V gene, CDR1 is LGHDT and CDR2 is YNNKEL (reference sequence). CDR3 region: CASSYSSGAGETQYF. The DNA for the CDR3 is TGTGCCAGCAGCTACAGCTCAGGGGCAGGGGAGACCCAGTACTTC.

This clonotype was recorded many times. The genes are TRBV30 and TRBJ1-4; TRBD1 matches at 9 bases. The trim removed 3 bases at V and 7 bases at J, leaving 6 bases unmatched. This CDR3 is built from 14 residues. CDR1 and CDR2 from the germline V gene are GTSNPN and SVGIG (reference sequence). The CDR3 spells CAWRGQGRGEKLFF. CDR3 nucleotide sequence: TGTGCCTGGAGGGGACAGGGAAGGGGTGAAAAACTGTTTTTT.

Many counts were recorded for this clonotype. The chain has TRBV28 and TRBJ2-7, with D perhaps assigned TRBD1 or TRBD2 (5 bases each). Germline V gene lookup returns CDR1 MDHEN and CDR2 SYDVKM. V lost 0 bases to trimming and J lost 3 bases, with 18 bases between them. There are 17 residues in the CDR3. The CDR3 DNA reads as TGTGCCAGCAGTTTATGGGGGCGCAGGGTGAGGGGCTACGAGCAGTACTTC. Translating it yields CASSLWGRRVRGYEQYF.